The 4 T cell receptor beta chains reported below all come from one sample, sequenced in a study of blood T cell repertoires in COVID-19. Produced via immunoSEQ multiplex PCR; TCRdb's table is partial and in-frame only. Of tens of thousands of clones in the sample, about 86% were seen once. Specimen: peripheral blood. These receptors were taken from a man in his forties with COVID-19, enrolled during active disease.

The rearrangement uses TRBV9 and TRBJ1-4; 8 bases are shared with TRBD1. The ends lost 2 bases at V and 1 base at J; junction bases unmatched: 7. Germline V gene lookup returns CDR1 SGDLS and CDR2 YYNGEE. The CDR3 is 17 amino acids. CDR3: CASSVGTGLGTNEKLFF. In DNA form, the CDR3 reads TGTGCCAGCAGCGTCGGGACAGGCCTTGGAACTAATGAAAAACTGTTTTTT.

The V and J genes are TRBV2 and TRBJ2-5, with TRBD1 identical over 8 bases. This CDR3 comprises 12 residues. V was pared by 10 bases and J by 4 bases, with 5 bases of the junction left unmatched. Germline V gives CDR1 SNHLY, CDR2 FYNNEI. The CDR3 here is CATSGTGETQYF. The CDR3 nucleotides are TGTGCCACTTCCGGGACAGGAGAGACCCAGTACTTC.

V and J are TRBV4-2 and TRBJ2-7; TRBD1 agrees at 9 bases. Germline CDR1 and CDR2: LGHNA and YNFKEQ. There are 15 residues in the CDR3. V shed 4 bases and J 2 bases; nucleotides not matched to a gene: 6. The CDR3 protein is CASSLTGTGPYEQYF. CDR3 bases: TGTGCCAGCAGCCTGACCGGGACAGGGCCCTACGAGCAGTACTTC.

This clone was seen only once. This chain links TRBV2 with TRBJ1-3; TRBD1 agrees at 9 bases. Germline V CDR1 and CDR2: SNHLY, FYNNEI. CDR3 length: 14 residues. Trimming cost V 5 bases and J 5 bases; bases outside gene matches: 4. The CDR3 bases are TGTGCCAGCAGTCAACAGGGGGCTCGAAACACCATATATTTT. It specifies CASSQQGARNTIYF.